This T cell receptor beta chain was identified in a study of blood T cell repertoires in COVID-19. The CDR3 runs to 15 residues. CDR1 and CDR2 from the germline V gene are MNHEY and SVGAGI. Trimming left V 2 bases short and J 5 bases short, with 15 bases between. As for this clone: Other DNA sequences in this sample translate to the same CDR3.

Study processing details: Reference gene primer amplification gave estimated nucleated cell counts. Repertoires were generated with immunoSEQ multiplex PCR, while TCRdb's copy carries only in-frame clones and drops some. V, J and clone size reflect that table, while D and trimming were determined from the DNA. The sample lists around 150,000 clones; roughly 89% were seen once. Sequences were obtained from peripheral blood. This chain connects TRBV6-5 to TRBJ2-5, with D maybe TRBD1 (6 bases). The clonotype was recovered from a woman in her sixties who had recovered from COVID-19. The CDR3 DNA sequence: TGTGCCAGCAGTTACGGCCAGGGGCGCGGGGAGACCCAGTACTTC. Translation: CASSYGQGRGETQYF.